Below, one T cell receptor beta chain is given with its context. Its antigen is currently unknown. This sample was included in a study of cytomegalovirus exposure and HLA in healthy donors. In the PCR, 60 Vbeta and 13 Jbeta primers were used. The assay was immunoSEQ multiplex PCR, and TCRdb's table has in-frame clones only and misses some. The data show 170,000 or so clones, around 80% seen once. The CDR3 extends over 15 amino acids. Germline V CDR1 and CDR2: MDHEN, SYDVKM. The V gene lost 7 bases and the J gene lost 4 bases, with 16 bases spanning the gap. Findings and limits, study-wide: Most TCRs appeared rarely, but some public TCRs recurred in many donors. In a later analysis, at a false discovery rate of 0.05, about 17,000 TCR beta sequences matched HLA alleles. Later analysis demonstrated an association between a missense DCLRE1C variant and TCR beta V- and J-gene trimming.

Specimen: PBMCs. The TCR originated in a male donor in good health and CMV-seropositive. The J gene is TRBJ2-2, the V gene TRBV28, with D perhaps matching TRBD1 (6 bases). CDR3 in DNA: TGTGCCAGCACCCTAAGGCACAGGGCCACCGGGGAGCTGTTTTTT. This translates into CASTLRHRATGELFF.